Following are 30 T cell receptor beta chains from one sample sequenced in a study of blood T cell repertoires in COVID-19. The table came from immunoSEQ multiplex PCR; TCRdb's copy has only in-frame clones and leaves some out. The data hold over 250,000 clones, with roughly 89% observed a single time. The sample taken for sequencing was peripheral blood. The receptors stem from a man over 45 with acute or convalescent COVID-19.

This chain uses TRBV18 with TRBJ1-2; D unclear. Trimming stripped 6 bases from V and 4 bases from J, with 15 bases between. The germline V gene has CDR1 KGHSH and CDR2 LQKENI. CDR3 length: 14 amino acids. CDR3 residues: CASSTGGELYGYTF. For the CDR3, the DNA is TGTGCCAGCTCCACCGGCGGCGAACTCTATGGCTACACCTTC. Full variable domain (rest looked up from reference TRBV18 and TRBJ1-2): NAGVMQNPRHLVRRRGQEARLRCSPMKGHSHVYWYRQLPEEGLKFMVYLQKENIIDESGMPKERFSAEFPKEGPSILRIQQVVRGDSAAYFCASSTGGELYGYTFGSGTRLTVV.

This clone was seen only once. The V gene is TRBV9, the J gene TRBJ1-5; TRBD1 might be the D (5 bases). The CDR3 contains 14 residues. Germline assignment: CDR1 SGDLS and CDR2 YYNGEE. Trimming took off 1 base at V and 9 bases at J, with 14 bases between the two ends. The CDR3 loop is CASSVYGDGGPQHF. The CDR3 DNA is TGTGCCAGCAGCGTATATGGGGACGGGGGGCCCCAGCATTTT.

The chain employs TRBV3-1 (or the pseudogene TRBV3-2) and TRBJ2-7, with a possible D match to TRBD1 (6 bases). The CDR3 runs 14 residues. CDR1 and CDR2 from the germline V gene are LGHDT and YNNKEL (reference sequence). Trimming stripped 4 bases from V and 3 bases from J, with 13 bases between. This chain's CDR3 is CASSPGHLNYEQYF. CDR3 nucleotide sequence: TGTGCCAGCAGCCCGGGACACCTGAACTACGAGCAGTACTTC.

The CDR3 spells CASSRQTGENSPLHF. Here the CDR3 DNA reads TGCGCCAGCAGCCGCCAGACAGGGGAGAATTCACCCCTCCACTTT. The chain uses TRBV4-1 and TRBJ1-6; 8 bases align to TRBD1. The CDR3 runs to 15 residues. V shed 4 bases and J 7 bases; nucleotides not matched to a gene: 6. Germline-derived CDR1 and CDR2 are MGHRA and YSYEKL.

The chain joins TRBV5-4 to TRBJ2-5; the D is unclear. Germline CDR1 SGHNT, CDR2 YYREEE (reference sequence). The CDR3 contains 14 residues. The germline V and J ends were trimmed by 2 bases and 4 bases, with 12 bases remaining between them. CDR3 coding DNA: TGTGCCAGCAGCTTTGCTGCTCTTAGAGAGACCCAGTACTTC. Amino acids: CASSFAALRETQYF.

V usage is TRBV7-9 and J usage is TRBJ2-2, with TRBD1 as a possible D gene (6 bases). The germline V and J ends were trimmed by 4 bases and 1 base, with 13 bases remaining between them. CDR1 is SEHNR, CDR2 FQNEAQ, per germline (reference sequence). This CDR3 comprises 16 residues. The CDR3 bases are TGTGCCAGCAGCTCATTTCCGGGACAGAACACCGGGGAGCTGTTTTTT. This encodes CASSSFPGQNTGELFF.

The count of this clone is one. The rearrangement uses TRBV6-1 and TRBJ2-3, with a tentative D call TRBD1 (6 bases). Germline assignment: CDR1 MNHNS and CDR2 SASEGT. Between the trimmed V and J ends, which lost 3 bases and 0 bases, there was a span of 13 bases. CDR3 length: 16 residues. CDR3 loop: CASSDVAGASTDTQYF. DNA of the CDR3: TGTGCCAGCAGTGACGTGGCAGGGGCTAGCACAGATACGCAGTATTTT.

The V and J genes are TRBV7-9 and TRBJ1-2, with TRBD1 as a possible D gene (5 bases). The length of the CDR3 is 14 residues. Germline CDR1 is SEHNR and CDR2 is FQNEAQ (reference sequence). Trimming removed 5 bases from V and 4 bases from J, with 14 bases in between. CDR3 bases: TGTGCCAGCAGCCCCCCCTCAGGGCGCTATGGCTACACCTTC. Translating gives CASSPPSGRYGYTF.

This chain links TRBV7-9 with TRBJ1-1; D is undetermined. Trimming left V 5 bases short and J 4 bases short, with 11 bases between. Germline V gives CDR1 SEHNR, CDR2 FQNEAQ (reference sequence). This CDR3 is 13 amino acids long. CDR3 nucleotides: TGTGCCAGCAGCATACAAGGAGGCACTGAAGCTTTCTTT. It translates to CASSIQGGTEAFF.

The CDR3 protein is CASSFDREEKLFF. The CDR3, as DNA: TGTGCCAGCAGTTTTGACAGGGAGGAAAAACTGTTTTTT. V usage is TRBV12-3 or TRBV12-4 and J usage is TRBJ1-4; 7 positions agree with TRBD1. CDR3 length: 13 amino acids. Trimming removed 3 bases from V and 8 bases from J; junction bases left unmatched: 3.

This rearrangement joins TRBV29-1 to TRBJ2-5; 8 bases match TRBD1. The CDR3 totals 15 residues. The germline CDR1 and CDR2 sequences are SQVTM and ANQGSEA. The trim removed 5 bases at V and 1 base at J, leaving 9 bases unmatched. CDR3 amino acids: CSVRKDRDVQETQYF. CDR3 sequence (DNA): TGCAGCGTTAGGAAGGACAGGGACGTCCAAGAGACCCAGTACTTC.

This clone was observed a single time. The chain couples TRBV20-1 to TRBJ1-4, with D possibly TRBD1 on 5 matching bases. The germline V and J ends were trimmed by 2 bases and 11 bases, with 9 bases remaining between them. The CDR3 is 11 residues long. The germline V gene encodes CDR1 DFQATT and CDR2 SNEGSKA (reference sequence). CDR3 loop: CSARSGGKLFF. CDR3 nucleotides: TGCAGTGCTAGATCCGGGGGTAAACTGTTTTTT.

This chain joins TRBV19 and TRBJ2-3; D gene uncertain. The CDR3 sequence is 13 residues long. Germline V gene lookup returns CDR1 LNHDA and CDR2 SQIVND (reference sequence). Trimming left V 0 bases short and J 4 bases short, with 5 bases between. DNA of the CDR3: TGTGCCAGTAGTATAGAGCGATCAGATACGCAGTATTTT. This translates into CASSIERSDTQYF.

The CDR3 reads CASSGGVNTEAFF. The DNA of the CDR3 is TGTGCCAGCAGTGGGGGGGTGAACACTGAAGCTTTCTTT. This sequence joins TRBV6-6 and TRBJ1-1; D possibly corresponds to TRBD1 (5 bases). This CDR3 comprises 13 residues. The V end was cut by 5 bases, the J end by 0 bases, with 7 bases between. Germline-derived CDR1 and CDR2 are MNHNY and SVGAGI (reference sequence).

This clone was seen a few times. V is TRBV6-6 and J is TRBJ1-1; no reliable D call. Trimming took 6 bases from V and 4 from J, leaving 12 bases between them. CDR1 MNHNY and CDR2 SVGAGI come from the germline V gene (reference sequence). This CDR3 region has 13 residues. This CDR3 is CASSKTGFTEAFF. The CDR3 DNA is TGTGCCAGCAGCAAGACGGGATTCACTGAAGCTTTCTTT.

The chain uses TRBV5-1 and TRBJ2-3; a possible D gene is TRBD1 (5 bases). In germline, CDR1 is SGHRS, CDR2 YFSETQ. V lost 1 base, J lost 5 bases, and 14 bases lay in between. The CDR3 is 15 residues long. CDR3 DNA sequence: TGCGCCAGCAGCTTGAGTTGGCAGGGCGGAGATACGCAGTATTTT. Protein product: CASSLSWQGGDTQYF.

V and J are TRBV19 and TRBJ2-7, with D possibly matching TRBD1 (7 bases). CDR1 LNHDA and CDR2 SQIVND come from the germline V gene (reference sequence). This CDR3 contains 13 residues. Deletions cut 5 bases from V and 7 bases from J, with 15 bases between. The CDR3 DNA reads TGTGCCAGTAGTGCCCTCCAGGGGGGTGAGCAGTACTTC. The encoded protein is CASSALQGGEQYF.

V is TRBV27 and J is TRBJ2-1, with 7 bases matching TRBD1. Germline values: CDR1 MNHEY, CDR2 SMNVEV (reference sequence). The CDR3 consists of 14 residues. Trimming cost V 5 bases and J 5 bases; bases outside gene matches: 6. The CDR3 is CASSDRASNNEQFF. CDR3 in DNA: TGTGCCAGCAGTGACAGGGCTTCTAACAATGAGCAGTTCTTC.

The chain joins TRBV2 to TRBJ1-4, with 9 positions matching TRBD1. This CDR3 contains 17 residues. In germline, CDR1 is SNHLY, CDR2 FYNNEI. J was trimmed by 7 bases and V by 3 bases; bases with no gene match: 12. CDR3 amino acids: CASSDGVWTGVSEKLFF. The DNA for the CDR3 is TGTGCCAGCAGTGATGGAGTCTGGACAGGGGTTAGTGAAAAACTGTTTTTT.

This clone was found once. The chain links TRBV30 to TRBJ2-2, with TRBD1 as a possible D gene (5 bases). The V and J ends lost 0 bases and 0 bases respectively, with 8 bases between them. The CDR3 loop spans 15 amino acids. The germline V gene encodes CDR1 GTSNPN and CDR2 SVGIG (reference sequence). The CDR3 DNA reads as TGTGCCTGGAGTGTGCAGGGAACGAACACCGGGGAGCTGTTTTTT. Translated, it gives CAWSVQGTNTGELFF.

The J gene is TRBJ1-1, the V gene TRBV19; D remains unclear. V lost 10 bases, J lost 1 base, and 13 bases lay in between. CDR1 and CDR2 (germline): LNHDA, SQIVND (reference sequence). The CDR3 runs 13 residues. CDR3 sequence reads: CATSTGKNTEAFF. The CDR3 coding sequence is TGTGCCACTTCGACGGGGAAGAACACTGAAGCTTTCTTT.

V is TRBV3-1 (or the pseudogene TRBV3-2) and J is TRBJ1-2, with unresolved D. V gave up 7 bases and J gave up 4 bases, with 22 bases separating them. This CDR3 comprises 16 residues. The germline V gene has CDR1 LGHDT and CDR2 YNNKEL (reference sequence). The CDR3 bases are TGTGCCAGCACGCCAAGCCCGAGGGTCAGGACCTATGGCTACACCTTC. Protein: CASTPSPRVRTYGYTF.

Here the CDR3 reads CASSSYRVGTEAFF. The DNA of the CDR3 is TGTGCCAGCAGCTCCTACAGGGTGGGCACTGAAGCTTTCTTT. The genes are TRBV3-1 (or the pseudogene TRBV3-2) and TRBJ1-1, with a possible D match to TRBD1 (6 bases). This CDR3 spans 14 amino acids. V lost 5 bases, J lost 4 bases, and 14 bases lay in between. CDR1 is LGHDT and CDR2 is YNNKEL in the germline V gene (reference sequence).

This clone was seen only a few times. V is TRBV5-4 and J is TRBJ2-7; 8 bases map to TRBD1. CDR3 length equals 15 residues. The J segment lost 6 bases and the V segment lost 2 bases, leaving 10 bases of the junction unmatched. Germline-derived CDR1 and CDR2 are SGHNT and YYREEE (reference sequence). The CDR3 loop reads CASSFLGTGSREQYF. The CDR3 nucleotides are TGTGCCAGCAGCTTCCTCGGGACAGGTAGTCGCGAGCAGTACTTC.

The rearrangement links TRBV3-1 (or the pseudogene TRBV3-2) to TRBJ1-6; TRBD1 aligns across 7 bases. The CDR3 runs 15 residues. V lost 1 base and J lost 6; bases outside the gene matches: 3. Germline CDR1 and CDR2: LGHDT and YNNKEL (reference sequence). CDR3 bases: TGTGCCAGCAGCCAAGGGAAGGGGGCTAATTCACCCCTCCACTTT. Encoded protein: CASSQGKGANSPLHF.

The CDR3 spells CASSPATGYEQYF. The CDR3 bases are TGTGCCAGCAGCCCGGCGACAGGCTACGAGCAGTACTTC. This chain connects TRBV12-3 or TRBV12-4 to TRBJ2-7, with D tentatively TRBD1 (6 bases). The CDR3 is 13 amino acids. V was cut by 6 bases and J by 3 bases, with 12 bases left in between.

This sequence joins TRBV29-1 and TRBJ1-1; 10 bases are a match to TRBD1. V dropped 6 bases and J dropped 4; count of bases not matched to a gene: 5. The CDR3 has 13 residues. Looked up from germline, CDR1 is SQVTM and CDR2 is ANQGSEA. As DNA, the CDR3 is TGCAGCGTCCTCCGGGACAGGGGCACTGAAGCTTTCTTT. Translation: CSVLRDRGTEAFF.

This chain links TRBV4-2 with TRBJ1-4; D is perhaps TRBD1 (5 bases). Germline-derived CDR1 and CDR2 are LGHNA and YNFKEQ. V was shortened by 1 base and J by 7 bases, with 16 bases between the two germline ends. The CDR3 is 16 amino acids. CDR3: CASSQGRTGESEKLFF. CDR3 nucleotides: TGTGCCAGCAGCCAAGGGCGGACGGGGGAGAGTGAAAAACTGTTTTTT.

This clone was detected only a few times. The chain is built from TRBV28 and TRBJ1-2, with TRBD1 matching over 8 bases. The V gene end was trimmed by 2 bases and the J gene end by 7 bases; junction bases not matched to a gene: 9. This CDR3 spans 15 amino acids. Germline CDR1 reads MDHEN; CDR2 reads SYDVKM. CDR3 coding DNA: TGTGCCAGCAGTTTACCACAGGGGGTGGTGGGTGGCTACACCTTC. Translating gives CASSLPQGVVGGYTF.

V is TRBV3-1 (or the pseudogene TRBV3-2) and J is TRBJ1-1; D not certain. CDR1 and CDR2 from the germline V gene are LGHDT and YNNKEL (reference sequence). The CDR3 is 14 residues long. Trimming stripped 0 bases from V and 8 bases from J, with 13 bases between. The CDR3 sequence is CASSQDSLGLEAFF. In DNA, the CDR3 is TGTGCCAGCAGCCAAGACTCCCTGGGCTTGGAAGCTTTCTTT.